These T cell receptor beta chains were read from a single sample in a study of OX40 agonist ivuxolimab in advanced cancers. Using immunoSEQ multiplex PCR, the repertoire was profiled, and TCRdb retains in-frame clones only, with some absent. The sample yields 60,000 to 70,000 clones, more than 80% seen once. This specimen was CD4+ or CD8+ T cells sorted from blood, taken in a trial of the OX40 agonist ivuxolimab. The origin of the receptors is an adult with an advanced solid tumor such as melanoma, head and neck, liver or kidney cancer. Each CDR3 is given with its conserved first and last residue. A D gene is named only where the DNA matches it firmly. Expanded clones get a size class; other rows say once, few or many, or leave the size out.

TRBV2	TRBJ2-3	-	-	CASSESGDTQYF	TGTGCCAGCAGTGAGTCCGGGGATACGCAGTATTTT
TRBV9	TRBJ2-7	-	once	CASSPGVSGNEQYF	TGTGCCAGCAGCCCAGGGGTCAGCGGGAACGAGCAGTACTTC
TRBV2	TRBJ1-6	-	-	CASSGSGGSLHF	TGTGCCAGCAGTGGATCGGGAGGGTCCCTCCACTTT
TRBV11-3	TRBJ1-1	-	-	CASSSLSRGTEAFF	TGTGCCAGCAGCTCCCTGAGCCGAGGCACTGAAGCTTTCTTT
TRBV30	TRBJ2-2	TRBD2	-	CAWRPSGVSGTGELFF	TGTGCCTGGAGACCTAGCGGAGTAAGCGGAACCGGGGAGCTGTTTTTT
TRBV7-9	TRBJ2-3	-	-	CASSLGLSTDTQYF	TGTGCCAGCAGCTTAGGACTCAGCACAGATACGCAGTATTTT
TRBV6-1	TRBJ2-5	TRBD1	-	CASSGYRGETQYF	TGTGCCAGCAGTGGTTACAGGGGTGAGACCCAGTACTTC
TRBV23-1	TRBJ2-1	TRBD2	-	CARPAGTSTITSYNEQFF	TGCGCCCGTCCTGCCGGGACTAGTACTATCACCTCCTACAATGAGCAGTTCTTC
TRBV6-6	TRBJ2-1	-	-	CASRSTSGVHEQFF	TGTGCCAGCAGGTCGACTTCAGGAGTACATGAGCAGTTCTTC
TRBV18	TRBJ2-1	-	-	CASSLGLRNEQFF	TGTGCCAGCTCACTGGGACTCCGGAATGAGCAGTTCTTC
TRBV20-1	TRBJ2-3	-	-	CSAGGTDTQYF	TGCAGTGCAGGGGGGACAGATACGCAGTATTTT
TRBV6-1	TRBJ2-5	-	-	CASSEAGRTGGYQETQYF	TGTGCCAGCAGTGAAGCGGGGAGGACAGGAGGGTACCAAGAGACCCAGTACTTC
TRBV27	TRBJ1-6	-	-	CASKPRTFSPLHF	TGTGCCAGCAAACCACGGACATTTTCACCCCTCCACTTT
TRBV7-2	TRBJ1-2	-	-	CASSTQTGPYGYTF	TGTGCCAGCAGCACCCAAACAGGGCCCTATGGCTACACCTTC
TRBV2	TRBJ2-5	TRBD2	once	CASSREVLAGQEAQYF	TGTGCCAGCAGTCGAGAGGTCCTAGCGGGGCAAGAGGCCCAGTACTTC
TRBV9	TRBJ2-5	-	-	CASSEAQQETQYF	TGTGCCAGCAGCGAGGCTCAGCAAGAGACCCAGTACTTC